The TCR beta chain described here comes from a study of shared clonotypes between healthy human individuals. Study-level information: Serving as donors were two women and a few men, whose ages spanned 18 to 49.

Execution of the assay was at deep level. The protocol was immunoSEQ multiplex PCR, while the TCRdb copy is restricted to in-frame clones and leaves out a portion. This repertoire shows about 480,000 clones, more than 65% found once; its top ten account for 10% to 15%. CDR1 and CDR2 from the germline V gene are MNHEY and SMNVEV (reference sequence). Trimming took off 2 bases at V and 4 bases at J, with 11 bases between the two ends. The CDR3 is 15 residues long. This receptor was taken from a woman aged 40 to 49 in good health. Some clones in this sample may be carry-over from other donors' samples. What was sequenced was PBMCs. This chain uses TRBV27 with TRBJ1-4, with D perhaps matching TRBD1 (6 bases). CDR3 loop: CASSLTGLINEKLFF. The CDR3 DNA is TGTGCCAGCAGTTTAACAGGGCTAATTAATGAAAAACTGTTTTTT.